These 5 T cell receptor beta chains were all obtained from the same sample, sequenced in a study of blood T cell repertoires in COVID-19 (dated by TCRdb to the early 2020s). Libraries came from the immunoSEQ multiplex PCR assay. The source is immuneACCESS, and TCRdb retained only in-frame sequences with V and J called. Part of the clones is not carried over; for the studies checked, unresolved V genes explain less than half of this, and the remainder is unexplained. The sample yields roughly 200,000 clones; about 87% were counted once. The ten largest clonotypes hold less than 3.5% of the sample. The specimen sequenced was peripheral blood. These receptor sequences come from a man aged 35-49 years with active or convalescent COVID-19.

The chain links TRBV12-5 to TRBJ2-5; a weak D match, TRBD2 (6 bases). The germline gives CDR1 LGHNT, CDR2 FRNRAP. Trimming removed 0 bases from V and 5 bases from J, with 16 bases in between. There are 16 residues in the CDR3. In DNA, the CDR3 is TGTGCTAGTGGTTTGGTACTCGGGGGTGCTGGGGAGACCCAGTACTTC. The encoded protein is CASGLVLGGAGETQYF.

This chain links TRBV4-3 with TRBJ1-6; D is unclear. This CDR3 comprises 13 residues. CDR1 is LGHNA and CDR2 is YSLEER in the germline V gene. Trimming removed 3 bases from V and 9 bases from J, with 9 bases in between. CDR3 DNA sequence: TGCGCCAGCAGCCACTCCAACGGTTCACCCCTCCACTTT. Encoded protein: CASSHSNGSPLHF.

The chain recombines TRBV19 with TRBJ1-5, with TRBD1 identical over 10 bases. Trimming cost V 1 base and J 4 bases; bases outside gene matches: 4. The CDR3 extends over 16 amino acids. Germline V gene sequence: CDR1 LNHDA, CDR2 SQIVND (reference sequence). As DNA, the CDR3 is TGTGCCAGTAGTATAGTAGGGACAGGGGAGAATCAGCCCCAGCATTTT. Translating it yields CASSIVGTGENQPQHF.

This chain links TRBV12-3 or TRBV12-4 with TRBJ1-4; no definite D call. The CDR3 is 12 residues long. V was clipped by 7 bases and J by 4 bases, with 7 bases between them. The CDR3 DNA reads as TGTGCCAGCACCCTCGTTAATGAAAAACTGTTTTTT. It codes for CASTLVNEKLFF.

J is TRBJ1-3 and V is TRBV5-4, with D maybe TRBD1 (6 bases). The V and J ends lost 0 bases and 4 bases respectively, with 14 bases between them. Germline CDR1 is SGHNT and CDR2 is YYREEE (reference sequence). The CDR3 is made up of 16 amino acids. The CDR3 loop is CASSLDRDLRGNTIYF. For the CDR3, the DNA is TGTGCCAGCAGCTTGGACAGGGATTTGAGGGGAAACACCATATATTTT.